This note documents a single TCR beta chain sequence. Its antigen is unidentified. This specimen comes from a study of T cell responses to AZD1222 COVID-19 vaccine. Points from the study as a whole: Baseline seropositives among AZD1222 recipients totaled only six or seven. Spike-specific TCR breadth and depth grew following two AZD1222 doses. Females made up more of the donors, who were largely white British, and clonal diversity may have come out too low. Repertoires were sampled only after the peak T cell response.

V lost 6 bases, J lost 0 bases, and 17 bases lay in between. In germline, CDR1 is ENHRY, CDR2 SYGVKD. The CDR3 extends over 17 amino acids. The repertoire was sequenced with immunoSEQ multiplex PCR; TCRdb's copy has only in-frame clones and lacks some. The table lists over 110,000 clones, 92% of them singletons, with about a tenth in the top ten. The sample consisted of peripheral blood, taken 28 days after the second AZD1222 dose. The sequence came from an adult who received the AZD1222 COVID-19 vaccine. This chain connects TRBV10-3 to TRBJ2-2; a possible D gene is TRBD1 (5 bases). The CDR3, as DNA: TGTGCCATCAGGATTGGAATGGCAGGGACGAACACCGGGGAGCTGTTTTTT. Its translation: CAIRIGMAGTNTGELFF.